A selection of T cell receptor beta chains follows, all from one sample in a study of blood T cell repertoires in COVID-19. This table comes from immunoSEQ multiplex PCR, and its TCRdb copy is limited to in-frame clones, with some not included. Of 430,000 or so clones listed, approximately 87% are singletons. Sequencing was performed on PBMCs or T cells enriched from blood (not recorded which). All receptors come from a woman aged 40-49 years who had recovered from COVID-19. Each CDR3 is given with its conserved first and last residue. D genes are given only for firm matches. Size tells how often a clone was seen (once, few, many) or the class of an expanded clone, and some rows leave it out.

DNA: TGTGCCAGCAGTACTAGCGACTACGAGCAGTACTTC
CDR3: CASSTSDYEQYF
D: TRBD2
V: TRBV28
size: -
J: TRBJ2-7

DNA: TGTGCCAGCAGCTCCGCGGACTCTGGGGAGACCCAGTACTTC
CDR3: CASSSADSGETQYF
D: -
V: TRBV5-4
size: -
J: TRBJ2-5

DNA: TGCGCCAGCAGCCCTCTAGCGGTTTCCGGGGGGGAGCAGTACTTC
CDR3: CASSPLAVSGGEQYF
D: TRBD2
V: TRBV4-3
size: -
J: TRBJ2-7

DNA: TGTGCCAGCAGCCAAGAGGAATCCTCCGGGACAGGGAGTTTTCGCGAGCAGTACTTC
CDR3: CASSQEESSGTGSFREQYF
D: TRBD1
V: TRBV4-2
size: -
J: TRBJ2-7

DNA: TGTGCCAGCAGTCGCCCGACAGGGGCGTCCAATCAGCCCCAGCATTTT
CDR3: CASSRPTGASNQPQHF
D: TRBD1
V: TRBV6-2/TRBV6-3
size: -
J: TRBJ1-5

DNA: TGTGCCAACCGAGACAGGGACTCTGAAGCTTTCTTT
CDR3: CANRDRDSEAFF
D: TRBD1
V: TRBV2
size: -
J: TRBJ1-1

DNA: TGTGCCAGCAGCTGGACAGGGTATGCCACAGATACGCAGTATTTT
CDR3: CASSWTGYATDTQYF
D: TRBD1
V: TRBV13
size: once
J: TRBJ2-3

DNA: TGTGCCAGCCGGCCGGCGGTTCCCCAAAGCTGGCTAGCCAAAAACATTCAGTACTTC
CDR3: CASRPAVPQSWLAKNIQYF
D: -
V: TRBV27
size: -
J: TRBJ2-4

DNA: TGTGCCAGTAGTGCCCAGACTAGCGGTTCCTACAATGAGCAGTTCTTC
CDR3: CASSAQTSGSYNEQFF
D: TRBD2
V: TRBV19
size: -
J: TRBJ2-1

DNA: TGCAGCGGACAGGGTGGGGATACGCAGTATTTT
CDR3: CSGQGGDTQYF
D: TRBD1
V: TRBV29-1
size: once
J: TRBJ2-3

DNA: TGTGCCATCAGTCCCAGGGAGGGAAACTACGAGCAGTACTTC
CDR3: CAISPREGNYEQYF
D: TRBD2
V: TRBV10-3
size: -
J: TRBJ2-7

DNA: TGTGCCACCAGTTTGCCAGGGGCAGATACGCAGTATTTT
CDR3: CATSLPGADTQYF
D: -
V: TRBV24-1
size: once
J: TRBJ2-3

DNA: TGTGCCATCAGTGGCGGGACAGATCACACCGGGGAGCTGTTTTTT
CDR3: CAISGGTDHTGELFF
D: -
V: TRBV10-3
size: -
J: TRBJ2-2